Here is one TCR beta chain with its context. This specimen comes from a study of spatial heterogeneity in lung cancer. Indicated time point: sample taken at primary tumor resection. Germline assignment: CDR1 MNHEY and CDR2 SVGEGT. V was shortened by 2 bases and J by 6 bases, with 13 bases between the two germline ends. This CDR3 is 14 amino acids long. In TCRdb, the 5' RACE reads were re-called with MiXCR into one record per CDR3 protein. The table records nearly 80,000 distinct CDR3 sequences, under 8.5% of them present only once. The TCR comes from a male donor with early-stage non-small cell lung cancer. This chain links TRBV6-2 or TRBV6-3 with TRBJ1-1, with D possibly being TRBD1 (6 bases). Here the sequenced sample was PBMCs, taken at surgery. In nucleotides, the CDR3 is TGTGCCAGCAGTTACAGGGCAGGGGTCCCTGAAGCTTTCTTT. Protein sequence: CASSYRAGVPEAFF.